Sequencing of this TCR beta chain was carried out in a study of control samples from healthy donors and cancer patients. Here immunoSEQ multiplex PCR was the method, and the copy in TCRdb shows in-frame clones only, minus some. The sample contains approximately 70,000 clones, about nine tenths of which appear only once. CDR1 and CDR2 (germline): MNHEY, SVGAGI. V was cut by 4 bases and J by 6 bases, with 12 bases left in between. The CDR3 contains 13 residues. This TCR was sampled from a woman aged 50 to 65 with colorectal cancer. The chain links TRBV6-5 to TRBJ1-1, with D unclear. Sequenced input: PBMCs. CDR3 nucleotide sequence: TGTGCCAGCAGTTCGGACCTTGGGGCTGAAGCTTTCTTT. Amino acids: CASSSDLGAEAFF.